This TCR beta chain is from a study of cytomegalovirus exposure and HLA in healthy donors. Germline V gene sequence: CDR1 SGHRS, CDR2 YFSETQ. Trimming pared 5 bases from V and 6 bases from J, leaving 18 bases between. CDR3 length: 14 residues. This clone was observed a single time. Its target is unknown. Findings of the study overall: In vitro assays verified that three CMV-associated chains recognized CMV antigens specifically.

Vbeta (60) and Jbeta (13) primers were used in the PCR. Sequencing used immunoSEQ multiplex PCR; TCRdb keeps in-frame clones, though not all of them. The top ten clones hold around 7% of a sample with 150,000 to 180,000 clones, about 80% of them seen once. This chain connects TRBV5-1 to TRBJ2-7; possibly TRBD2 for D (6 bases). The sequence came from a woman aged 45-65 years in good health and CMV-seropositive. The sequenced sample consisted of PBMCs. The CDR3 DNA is TGCGCCAGCAGTGCCGGGACGGGGGTGGGCGAGCAGTACTTC. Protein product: CASSAGTGVGEQYF.